The rows below give T cell receptor beta chains drawn from one sample of a study of blood T cell repertoires in COVID-19. Data came from immunoSEQ multiplex PCR; TCRdb stores just in-frame clones and leaves some out. The repertoire holds around 120,000 clones, with over 75% as singletons. The sample comprised peripheral blood. The source is a man aged 35 to 55 with active or convalescent COVID-19. The CDR3 runs from the conserved cysteine through the conserved F or W. The D gene is left open where the match is weak. Only part of the rows carry a size: once, few, many, or a class if the clone is expanded.

J gene	V gene	D gene	clone size	CDR3 protein	CDR3 DNA
TRBJ1-2	TRBV21-1	-	-	CASSTLPGTDYGYTF	TGTGCCAGCAGCACTCTCCCCGGGACAGACTATGGCTACACCTTC
TRBJ1-1	TRBV10-2	-	-	CASSGIQGRTEAFF	TGCGCCAGCAGTGGAATACAGGGTAGGACTGAAGCTTTCTTT
TRBJ2-1	TRBV3-1/TRBV3-2	TRBD2	-	CASSQVLLAGGIYNEQFF	TGTGCCAGCAGCCAAGTCCTCCTAGCGGGGGGAATCTACAATGAGCAGTTCTTC
TRBJ2-7	TRBV11-2	-	-	CASRDEAYEQYF	TGTGCCAGCCGCGATGAAGCCTACGAGCAGTACTTC
TRBJ2-7	TRBV11-2	TRBD1	-	CASSLDRTGGGYEQYF	TGTGCCAGCAGCTTAGACCGGACAGGGGGCGGGTACGAGCAGTACTTC
TRBJ2-7	TRBV19	-	-	CASSINRVVSYEQYF	TGTGCCAGTAGTATAAACAGGGTTGTGTCCTACGAGCAGTACTTC
TRBJ1-1	TRBV6-2/TRBV6-3	-	-	CASSQGKDTEAFF	TGTGCCAGCAGTCAGGGTAAGGACACTGAAGCTTTCTTT
TRBJ2-7	TRBV7-9	-	medium-sized	CASSYAQGEQYF	TGTGCCAGCAGCTACGCCCAGGGCGAGCAGTACTTC
TRBJ1-1	TRBV25-1	-	-	CASRRGYTEAFF	TGTGCCAGCAGGAGGGGGTACACTGAAGCTTTCTTT
TRBJ1-5	TRBV9	-	once	CASSVVYSPGLRSNQPQHF	TGTGCCAGCAGCGTAGTATACTCTCCGGGACTGAGATCGAATCAGCCCCAGCATTTT
TRBJ2-7	TRBV11-2	-	-	CASSLRALGVSEQYF	TGTGCCAGCAGTTTAAGGGCCTTAGGGGTCTCCGAGCAGTACTTC
TRBJ2-1	TRBV21-1	-	-	CASSKRDRGEYNEQFF	TGTGCCAGCAGCAAACGGGACAGGGGGGAATACAATGAGCAGTTCTTC
TRBJ2-3	TRBV4-1	TRBD2	-	CASSQGLGTDTQYF	TGCGCCAGCAGCCAGGGACTAGGAACAGATACGCAGTATTTT
TRBJ1-2	TRBV10-2	-	-	CASKDSLGGYTF	TGCGCCAGCAAAGACAGTCTTGGGGGCTACACCTTC
TRBJ1-6	TRBV27	TRBD1	-	CATRGQTYNSPLHF	TGTGCCACCAGGGGACAGACCTATAATTCACCCCTCCACTTT
TRBJ1-1	TRBV30	-	-	CACQLARLTEAFF	TGTGCCTGCCAATTAGCGAGATTAACTGAAGCTTTCTTT
TRBJ2-3	TRBV18	-	-	CASFSGGKADTQYF	TGTGCCAGCTTTTCAGGCGGGAAAGCAGATACGCAGTATTTT
TRBJ2-1	TRBV7-3	-	-	CASSLAGSNEQFF	TGTGCCAGCAGCTTAGCAGGATCCAATGAGCAGTTCTTC
TRBJ2-2	TRBV3-1/TRBV3-2	-	-	CASSPRGAGSGLFF	TGTGCCAGCAGCCCCCGAGGGGCGGGGTCTGGGCTGTTTTTT
TRBJ1-4	TRBV28	-	-	CASLGGTTNEKLFF	TGTGCCAGTCTAGGAGGCACAACTAATGAAAAACTGTTTTTT
TRBJ2-1	TRBV6-1	TRBD2	few	CASSERGGRNEQFF	TGTGCCAGCAGTGAACGGGGGGGCCGGAATGAGCAGTTCTTC
TRBJ1-1	TRBV11-1	-	few	CASTDRNTEAFF	TGTGCCAGCACAGACAGGAACACTGAAGCTTTCTTT
TRBJ1-2	TRBV11-2	TRBD1	-	CASSSLAPDRAKHGYTF	TGTGCCAGCAGCTCGTTAGCTCCGGACAGGGCCAAGCATGGCTACACCTTC
TRBJ2-2	TRBV7-3	-	-	CASSLVQGELFF	TGTGCCAGCAGCTTAGTCCAGGGGGAGCTGTTTTTT
TRBJ1-4	TRBV25-1	TRBD1	-	CASSVQGTTNEKLFF	TGTGCCAGCAGTGTACAGGGGACAACTAATGAAAAACTGTTTTTT
TRBJ2-7	TRBV5-6	TRBD1	-	CASSLWDSTYEQYF	TGTGCCAGCAGCTTGTGGGACAGCACCTACGAGCAGTACTTC
TRBJ2-2	TRBV7-6	TRBD2	many	CASSLVAGGPTGELFF	TGTGCCAGCAGCTTAGTGGCGGGGGGGCCCACCGGGGAGCTGTTTTTT
TRBJ2-2	TRBV2	TRBD1	once	CASRRTGSNTGELFF	TGTGCCAGCAGAAGGACAGGGTCAAACACCGGGGAGCTGTTTTTT
TRBJ2-7	TRBV30	-	-	CAWSAPNAGSSF	TGTGCCTGGAGTGCGCCCAACGCGGGGAGTTCCTTC
TRBJ2-1	TRBV5-1	TRBD2	-	CASSSYTRTGGSDEQFF	TGCGCCAGCAGCTCCTACACTAGGACGGGGGGATCCGATGAGCAGTTCTTC
TRBJ2-5	TRBV25-1	-	-	CASSVPGAETQYF	TGTGCCAGCAGTGTTCCAGGGGCGGAGACCCAGTACTTC
TRBJ1-2	TRBV2	-	-	CASSVGGGDRYGYTF	TGTGCCAGCAGTGTGGGGGGAGGGGATCGCTATGGCTACACCTTC
TRBJ2-5	TRBV5-1	-	-	CASSLGDNIQETQYF	TGCGCCAGCAGCTTGGGGGACAATATACAAGAGACCCAGTACTTC
TRBJ2-7	TRBV19	TRBD1	-	CASSYRGTTDEQYF	TGTGCCAGTAGTTACAGGGGAACCACGGACGAGCAGTACTTC
TRBJ1-2	TRBV4-1	-	few	CASSQEKQANYGYTF	TGCGCCAGCAGCCAAGAGAAGCAGGCAAACTATGGCTACACCTTC
TRBJ2-1	TRBV7-7	-	-	CASSSDSGEQFF	TGTGCTAGCAGCTCAGACAGTGGTGAGCAGTTCTTC
TRBJ1-1	TRBV19	-	few	CASSILYSGQRSVTEAFF	TGTGCCAGTAGTATTCTATATTCAGGGCAACGATCCGTCACTGAAGCTTTCTTT
TRBJ1-2	TRBV7-8	TRBD1	-	CASSQRDRVDYGYTF	TGTGCCAGCAGCCAACGGGACAGGGTTGACTATGGCTACACCTTC
TRBJ2-7	TRBV5-5	TRBD2	-	CASSLASGGGPYEQYF	TGTGCCAGCAGCTTGGCGTCTGGCGGGGGGCCCTACGAGCAGTACTTC
TRBJ2-5	TRBV18	-	-	CASSPDSKTQYF	TGTGCCAGCTCACCAGACAGTAAGACCCAGTACTTC
TRBJ2-2	TRBV7-3	TRBD1	-	CASSTGGAGTGELFF	TGTGCCAGCAGCACAGGGGGCGCGGGCACCGGGGAGCTGTTTTTT
TRBJ2-2	TRBV15	-	many	CATSRQGLNTGELFF	TGTGCCACCAGCAGACAGGGCCTGAACACCGGGGAGCTGTTTTTT
TRBJ1-3	TRBV3-1/TRBV3-2	-	-	CASSQFSGNTIYF	TGTGCCAGCAGCCAATTCTCCGGAAACACCATATATTTT
TRBJ2-5	TRBV18	TRBD1	-	CASSLGQGGGKTQYF	TGTGCCAGCTCACTGGGACAGGGAGGTGGGAAGACCCAGTACTTC
TRBJ1-5	TRBV19	-	-	CATKAGERNQPQHF	TGTGCCACCAAAGCGGGGGAAAGGAATCAGCCCCAGCATTTT
TRBJ2-6	TRBV4-3	-	-	CASSHGSSGSGANVLTF	TGCGCCAGCAGCCACGGATCTTCAGGGTCTGGGGCCAACGTCCTGACTTTC
TRBJ2-7	TRBV10-3	-	-	CAIKPGSSYEQYF	TGTGCCATCAAGCCGGGAAGCTCCTACGAGCAGTACTTC
TRBJ2-3	TRBV2	-	-	CASREIADTQYF	TGTGCCAGCAGGGAAATCGCAGATACGCAGTATTTT